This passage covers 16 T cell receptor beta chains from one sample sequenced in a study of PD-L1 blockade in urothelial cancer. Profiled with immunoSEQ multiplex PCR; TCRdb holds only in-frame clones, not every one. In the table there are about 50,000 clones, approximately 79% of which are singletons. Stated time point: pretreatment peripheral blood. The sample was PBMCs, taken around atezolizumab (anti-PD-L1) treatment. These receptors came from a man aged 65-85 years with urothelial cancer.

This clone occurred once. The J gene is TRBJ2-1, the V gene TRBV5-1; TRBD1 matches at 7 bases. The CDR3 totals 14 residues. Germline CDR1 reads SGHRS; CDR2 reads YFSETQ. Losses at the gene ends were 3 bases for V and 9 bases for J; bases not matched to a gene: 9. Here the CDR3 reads CASSSQTGAVEQFF. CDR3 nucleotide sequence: TGCGCCAGCAGCTCCCAAACAGGGGCGGTTGAGCAGTTCTTC.

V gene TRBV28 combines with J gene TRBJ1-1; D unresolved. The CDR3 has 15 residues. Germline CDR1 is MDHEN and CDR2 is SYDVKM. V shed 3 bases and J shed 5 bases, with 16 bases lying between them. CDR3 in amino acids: CASSLTTQRSTEAFF. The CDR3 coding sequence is TGTGCCAGCAGTTTGACGACCCAGAGGAGTACTGAAGCTTTCTTT.

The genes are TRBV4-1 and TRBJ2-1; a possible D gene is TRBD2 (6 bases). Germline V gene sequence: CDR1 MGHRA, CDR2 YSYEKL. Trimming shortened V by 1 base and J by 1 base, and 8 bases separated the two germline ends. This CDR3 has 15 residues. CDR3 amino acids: CASSQGGVSYNEQFF. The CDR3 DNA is TGCGCCAGCAGCCAAGGGGGGGTTTCCTACAATGAGCAGTTCTTC.

CDR3 amino acids: CASSGAYANTGELFF. CDR3 nucleotides: TGTGCCAGCAGTGGAGCTTACGCGAACACCGGGGAGCTGTTTTTT. The chain uses TRBV27 and TRBJ2-2, with unresolved D. V was pared by 5 bases and J by 0 bases, with 10 bases between. CDR1 and CDR2 (germline): MNHEY, SMNVEV (reference sequence). This CDR3 has 15 amino acids.

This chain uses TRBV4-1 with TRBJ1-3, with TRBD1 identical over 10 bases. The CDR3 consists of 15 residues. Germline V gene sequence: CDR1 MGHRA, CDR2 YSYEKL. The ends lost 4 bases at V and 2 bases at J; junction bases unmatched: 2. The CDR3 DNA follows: TGCGCCAGCAGCCTGGGACAGGGGACTGGAAACACCATATATTTT. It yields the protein CASSLGQGTGNTIYF.

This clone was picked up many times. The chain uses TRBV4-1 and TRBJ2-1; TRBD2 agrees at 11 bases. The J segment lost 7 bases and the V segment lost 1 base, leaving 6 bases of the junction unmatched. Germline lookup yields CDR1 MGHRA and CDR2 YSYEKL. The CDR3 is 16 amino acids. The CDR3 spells CASSQGGSGGANEQFF. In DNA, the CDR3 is TGCGCCAGCAGCCAAGGGGGTAGCGGGGGGGCTAATGAGCAGTTCTTC.

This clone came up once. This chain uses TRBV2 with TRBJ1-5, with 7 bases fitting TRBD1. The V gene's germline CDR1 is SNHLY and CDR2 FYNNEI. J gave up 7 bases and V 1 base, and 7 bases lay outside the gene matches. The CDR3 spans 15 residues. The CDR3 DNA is TGTGCCAGCAGTGAAGGTCAGGGGGGCGCGCAGCCCCAGCATTTT. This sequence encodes CASSEGQGGAQPQHF.

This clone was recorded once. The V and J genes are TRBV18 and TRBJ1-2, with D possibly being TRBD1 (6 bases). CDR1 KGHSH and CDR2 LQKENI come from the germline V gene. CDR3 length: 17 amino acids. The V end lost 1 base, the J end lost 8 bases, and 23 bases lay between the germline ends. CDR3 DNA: TGTGCCAGCTCACCACTCGCACAGGGCTCCCGTAACTGGGGCTACACCTTC. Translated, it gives CASSPLAQGSRNWGYTF.

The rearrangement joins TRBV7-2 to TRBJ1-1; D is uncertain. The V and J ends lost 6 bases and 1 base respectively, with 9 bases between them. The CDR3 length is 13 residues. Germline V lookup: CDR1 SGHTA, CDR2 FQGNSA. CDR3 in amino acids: CASRRDTNTEAFF. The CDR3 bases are TGTGCCAGCAGACGCGACACGAACACTGAAGCTTTCTTT.

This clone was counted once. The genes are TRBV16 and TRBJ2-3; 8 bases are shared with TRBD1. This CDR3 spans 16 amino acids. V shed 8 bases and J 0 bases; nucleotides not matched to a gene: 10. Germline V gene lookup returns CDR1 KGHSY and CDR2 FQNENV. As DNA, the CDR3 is TGTGCCAGCGGAACAGGGACAGGCGGAAGCACAGATACGCAGTATTTT. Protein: CASGTGTGGSTDTQYF.

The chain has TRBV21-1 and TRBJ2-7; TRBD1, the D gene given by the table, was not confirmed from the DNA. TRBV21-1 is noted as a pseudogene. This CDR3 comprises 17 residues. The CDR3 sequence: CASSKDSLGQWPYEQYF. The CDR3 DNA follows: TGTGCCAGCAGCAAAGATAGCTTGGGACAGTGGCCCTACGAGCAGTACTTC.

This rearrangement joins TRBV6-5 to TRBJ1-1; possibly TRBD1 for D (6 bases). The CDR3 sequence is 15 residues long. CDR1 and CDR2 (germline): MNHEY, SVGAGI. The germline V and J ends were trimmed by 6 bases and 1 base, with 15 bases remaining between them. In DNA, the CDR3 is TGTGCCAGCAGCCGCGGGGGGCGACCGAACACTGAAGCTTTCTTT. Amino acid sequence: CASSRGGRPNTEAFF.

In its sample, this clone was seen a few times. This CDR3 reads CASSPHGETEAFF. The CDR3 nucleotides are TGTGCCAGCAGCCCCCACGGGGAGACTGAAGCTTTCTTT. The chain joins TRBV7-8 to TRBJ1-1; D not certain. Germline V gene lookup returns CDR1 SGHVS and CDR2 FQNEAQ. Trimming left V 5 bases short and J 5 bases short, with 12 bases between. The CDR3 is 13 residues long.

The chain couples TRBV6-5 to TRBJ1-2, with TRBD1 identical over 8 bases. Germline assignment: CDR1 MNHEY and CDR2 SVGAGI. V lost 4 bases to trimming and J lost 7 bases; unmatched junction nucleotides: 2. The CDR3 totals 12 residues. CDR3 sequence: CASSLTGVGYTF. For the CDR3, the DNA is TGTGCCAGCAGTTTGACAGGGGTTGGCTACACCTTC.

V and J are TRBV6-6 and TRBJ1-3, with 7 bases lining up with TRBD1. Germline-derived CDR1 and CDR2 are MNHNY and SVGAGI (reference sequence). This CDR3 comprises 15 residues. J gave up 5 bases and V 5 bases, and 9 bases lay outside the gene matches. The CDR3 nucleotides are TGTGCCAGCAGTCCGACAGGGCTCAAAAGAAACACCATATATTTT. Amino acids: CASSPTGLKRNTIYF.

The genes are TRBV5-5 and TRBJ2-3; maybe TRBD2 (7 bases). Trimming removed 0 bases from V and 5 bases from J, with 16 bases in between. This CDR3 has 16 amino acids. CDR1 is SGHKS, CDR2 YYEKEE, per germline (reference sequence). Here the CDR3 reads CASSLVGGGAGDTQYF. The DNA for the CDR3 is TGTGCCAGCAGCTTGGTGGGAGGGGGGGCCGGAGATACGCAGTATTTT.